This TCR beta chain derives from a study of T cells in Graves' hyperthyroidism and ophthalmopathy. The table lists this clonotype with a few counts. Its antigen is unknown. Patients were excluded because of uncontrolled infection, other autoimmune disease, pregnancy or lactation. Per germline, CDR1 LNHDA and CDR2 SQIVND (reference sequence). This CDR3 comprises 13 residues. V lost 8 bases and J lost 6, with 17 bases in between. RNA transcripts served as the template for amplifying TCR beta CDR3 regions. First-round RT-PCR targeting the TCR CDR3 was performed with the HTBI primer set. TCRdb independently ran MiXCR on the multiplex PCR reads; one entry per CDR3 protein. The sample carries about 600,000 distinct CDR3 sequences, about 15% recorded once. The study, taken as a whole, reports: Ophthalmopathy could be told apart from stable hyperthyroidism with a 13 V-J model. Most thyroid-expanded clonotypes above 0.001 were also found in blood.

The sample consisted of blood. The origin of this receptor is a woman in her 50s with Graves' ophthalmopathy. V usage is TRBV19 and J usage is TRBJ2-7; the D gene is possibly TRBD2 (6 bases). The CDR3 is CASRGSGSREQYF. The CDR3 nucleotides are TGTGCCAGTCGGGGGAGTGGGTCTCGCGAGCAGTACTTC.